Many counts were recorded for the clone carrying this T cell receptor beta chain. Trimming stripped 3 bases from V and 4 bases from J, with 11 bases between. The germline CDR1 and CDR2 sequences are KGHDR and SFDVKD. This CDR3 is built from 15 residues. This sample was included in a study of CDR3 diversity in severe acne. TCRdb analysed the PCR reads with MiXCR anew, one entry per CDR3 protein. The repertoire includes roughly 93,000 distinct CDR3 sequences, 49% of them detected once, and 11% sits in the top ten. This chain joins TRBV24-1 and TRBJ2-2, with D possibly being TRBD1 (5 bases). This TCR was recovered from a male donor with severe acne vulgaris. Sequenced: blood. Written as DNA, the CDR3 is TGTGCCACCAGTGATGCACAGGACGGCACCGGGGAGCTGTTTTTT. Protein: CATSDAQDGTGELFF.